This T cell receptor (beta chain) comes out of a study of shared clonotypes between healthy human individuals. Across the whole study: The study enrolled a couple of women and a few men aged 18 to 49.

Produced via immunoSEQ multiplex PCR; TCRdb's table is partial and in-frame only. The data show about 1 million clones, with under 80% seen just once and about 1.5% held by the top ten. This receptor was identified in a man younger than 30 in good health. The specimen was memory CD4+ T cells sorted from blood. Subset of the sample: CD45RA-negative fraction.

The CDR3 here is CASSPHSLPSSYNEQFF. DNA for the CDR3: TGTGCCAGCAGCCCTCACTCTCTCCCGAGCTCCTACAATGAGCAGTTCTTC. This chain links TRBV9 with TRBJ2-1; D gene uncertain. Looked up from germline, CDR1 is SGDLS and CDR2 is YYNGEE. This CDR3 spans 17 amino acids. The V and J ends lost 4 bases and 0 bases respectively, with 17 bases between them.